This T cell receptor (beta chain) was recorded in a study of T cells in tumors after PD-1 blockade. Looking at the study overall: Either cemiplimab 350 mg every 2 weeks or pembrolizumab 200 mg every 3 weeks was given.

Assay: immunoSEQ multiplex PCR; the TCRdb copy retains only in-frame clones and omits some. The sample contains 60,000 or so clones, around 80% of which appear only once. There are a few counts of this clone. V lost 4 bases, J lost 1 base, and 6 bases stayed unmatched. The CDR3 has 15 residues. Germline V lookup: CDR1 SGHKS, CDR2 YYEKEE (reference sequence). Tumor or blood genomic DNA was sequenced, with inputs of about 550 ng to 6,500 ng. The chain recombines TRBV5-5 with TRBJ2-7; the match to TRBD1 covers 9 bases. The clonotype comes from a human donor with basal cell carcinoma. Sequencing was performed on PBMCs, taken before anti-PD-1 treatment. The CDR3 nucleotides are TGTGCCAGCAGCCTGGGGGACAGGGTTTCCTACGAGCAGTACTTC. It is translated as CASSLGDRVSYEQYF.